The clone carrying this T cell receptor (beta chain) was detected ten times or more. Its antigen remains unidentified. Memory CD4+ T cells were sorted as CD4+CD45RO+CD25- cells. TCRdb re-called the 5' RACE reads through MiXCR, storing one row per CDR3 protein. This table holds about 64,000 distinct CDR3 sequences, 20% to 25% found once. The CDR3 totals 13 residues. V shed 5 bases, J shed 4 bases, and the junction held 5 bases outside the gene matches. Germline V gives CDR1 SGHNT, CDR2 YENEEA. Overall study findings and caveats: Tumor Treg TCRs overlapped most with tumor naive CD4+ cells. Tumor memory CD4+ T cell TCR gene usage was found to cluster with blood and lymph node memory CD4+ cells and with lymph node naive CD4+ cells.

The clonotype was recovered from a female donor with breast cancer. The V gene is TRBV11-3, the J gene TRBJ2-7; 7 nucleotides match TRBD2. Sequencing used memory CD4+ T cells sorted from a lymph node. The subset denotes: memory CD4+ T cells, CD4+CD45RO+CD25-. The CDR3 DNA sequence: TGTGCCAGCAGCACCGGGACTAAATACGAGCAGTACTTC. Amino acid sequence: CASSTGTKYEQYF.